This T cell receptor (beta chain) was retrieved from a study of PD-1 blockade in classical Hodgkin lymphoma (TCRdb year 2020). Regarding the complete study: Nivolumab dosing was 3 mg/kg intravenously every 2 weeks, continuing until either disease progression or unacceptable toxicity. The study used TCR beta sequencing and CyTOF to define a peripheral blood immune signature of response to PD-1 blockade in classical Hodgkin lymphoma.

The meaning of the sample's time point label: cycle 4 day 1 (C4D1), after more than five weeks of nivolumab. All trial patients had relapsed after autologous stem cell transplantation, with cohorts A, B and C differing in prior brentuximab vedotin exposure. Using a Miltenyi CD4+ T cell isolation kit, CD4+ T cells were purified from thawed PBMCs through magnetic negative selection. The trial cohort comprised 60 or so patients with relapsed/refractory classical Hodgkin lymphoma whose best overall responses were complete response, partial response or progressive disease. In the multi-cohort phase II CheckMate 205 trial, trial patients received single-agent nivolumab. Best overall response was determined by an independent review committee according to the 2007 International Working Group response criteria. Trial PBMCs were obtained immediately prior to nivolumab initiation (C1D1) and on therapy at cycle 2 day 1 and cycle 4 day 1. Peripheral blood was collected in 8 mL Vacutainer Cell Preparation Tubes, from which PBMCs were isolated by centrifugation and then cryopreserved. Purified CD4+ and CD8+ fractions were prepared only for cases where an additional PBMC sample was available. Magnetically labelled cells were removed on LS columns in a quadroMACS separator, and the flow-through was retained as the purified fraction.

The Qiagen DNeasy kit was used to extract genomic DNA both from unsorted PBMCs and from the negatively selected CD4+ and CD8+ fractions. TCR beta CDR3 regions were amplified by immunoSEQ multiplex PCR using primers annealing to V and J segments. A synthetic immune receptor repertoire was used to minimize amplification bias, and remaining bias was computationally removed after sequencing. On the study's bioinformatics: Repertoire diversity was quantified as the Shannon entropy index using custom Python scripts. Unsorted, CD4+ and CD8+ repertoires were examined separately, except in combined analyses, for which CD4+ and CD8+ sequences were merged in silico. A clone was considered expanded if an increase in frequency of at least 2-fold after treatment relative to C1D1 was found, and a pseudocount of 0.5 was applied to clones undetected at baseline. Singleton clones were defined as clones with 0 or 1 copy at C1D1, and non-singleton clones were defined as clones with 2 or more copies. Clones expanded in unsorted samples were annotated as CD4+, CD8+ or unknown by matching protein sequences in sorted samples from the same patient. Wilcoxon tests on paired samples were used to test changes in diversity from C1D1 to C4D1. Sourced from immuneACCESS, this table was stored by TCRdb with only in-frame sequences that have V and J called. A share of the clones is absent; for the studies checked, an unresolved V gene accounts for under half, and the remainder has no known explanation. D and trimming come from the DNA, and the V and J calls and clone size come from that table. For this sample the table gives around 28,000 clones, of which more than 85% were detected only once. The biggest ten clones account for over 0.4% of the sample.

Here is what the overall study found, with its caveats: Lower diversity was observed in patients in whom nivolumab was started less than 1 year after ASCT, and these patients were excluded from later analyses so that confounding by immune reconstitution would be avoided. Trial patients achieving complete response had baseline diversity similar to newly diagnosed patients, whereas partial responders and progressors had significantly lower diversity. Baseline TCR diversity was reported to be lower in newly diagnosed patients than in healthy donors and to be lower still in relapsed/refractory patients. CD4+ but not CD8+ TCR diversity rose significantly by C4D1 (p=0.0027 vs p=0.16), most apparent in complete responders (p=0.02). The study was limited to a single clinical trial cohort, and causes of repertoire differences, possibly disease activity or prior therapy, remained undefined.

Worth noting for this clone: The antigen this receptor binds is unknown. Per-base quality was not reported, and no clone a single base away is much larger than it.

Relative to germline, V is 4 bases shorter and J is 0 bases shorter, with 17 bases between their ends. Taken from cysteine to phenylalanine, the CDR3 has 17 residues. Only CDR3 DNA is held: 51 bases, read in frame from base 1. The germline V gene yields SGHTS for CDR1 and YDEGEE for CDR2. Sequences were derived from CD4+ T cells from blood, sampled before the fourth cycle of nivolumab. The receptor chain draws on TRBV5-8 and TRBJ1-3; the D gene is possibly TRBD1, with 6 bases matching. The TCR originated in a human donor with classical Hodgkin lymphoma. The nucleotide sequence reads as follows: TGTGCCAGCAGCCCCGGAGACAGGCCGACCTCTGGAAACACCATATATTTT. Its protein product is CASSPGDRPTSGNTIYF.